The 10 T cell receptor beta chains below all came from one sample that was sequenced in a study of T cells in Graves' hyperthyroidism and ophthalmopathy. Template material for amplifying TCR beta CDR3 regions consisted of RNA transcripts. The TCR CDR3 was amplified in a first-round RT-PCR using the HTBI primer set. TCRdb redid the calling of the multiplex PCR reads with MiXCR, one entry per CDR3 protein. The sample includes approximately 870,000 distinct CDR3 sequences, roughly 40% of them seen just once. The source material was blood. Receptors were obtained from a man aged 18 to 35 with Graves' hyperthyroidism.

The CDR3 nucleotides read TGCGCCAGCAGACCTCCCCACGAAGTTGGCGGCTACACCTTC. Protein: CASRPPHEVGGYTF. The gene calls are TRBV5-1 and TRBJ1-2; D not resolved. Germline V lookup: CDR1 SGHRS, CDR2 YFSETQ. The CDR3 has 14 amino acids. V was shortened by 5 bases and J by 8 bases, with 19 bases between the two germline ends.

The chain has TRBV9 and TRBJ2-5; D possibly corresponds to TRBD1 (5 bases). The CDR3 has 16 residues. Germline V gene lookup returns CDR1 SGDLS and CDR2 YYNGEE. Trimming stripped 0 bases from V and 10 bases from J, with 22 bases between. In DNA form, the CDR3 reads TGTGCCAGCAGCGTAGGAGGTTACAGGAACACAGGTGACCAGTACTTC. Its protein product is CASSVGGYRNTGDQYF. Supplemented by reference TRBV9 and TRBJ2-5, the full variable domain reads DSGVTQTPKHLITATGQRVTLRCSPRSGDLSVYWYQQSLDQGLQFLIQYYNGEERAKGNILERFSAQQFPDLHSELNLSSLELGDSALYFCASSVGGYRNTGDQYFGPGTRLLVL.

This clonotype was recorded at least ten times. The chain carries TRBV7-9 and TRBJ2-5; D gene uncertain. Looked up from germline, CDR1 is SEHNR and CDR2 is FQNEAQ (reference sequence). Trimming took 5 bases from V and 1 from J, leaving 11 bases between them. The CDR3 length is 14 residues. The chain's CDR3 is CASSPSRFQETQYF. CDR3 coding DNA: TGTGCCAGCAGCCCGAGCCGGTTCCAAGAGACCCAGTACTTC. The full variable domain, in which reference TRBV7-9 and TRBJ2-5 provide the parts outside the CDR3, is DTGVSQNPRHKITKRGQNVTFRCDPISEHNRLYWYRQTLGQGPEFLTYFQNEAQLEKSRLLSDRFSAERPKGSFSTLEIQRTEQGDSAMYLCASSPSRFQETQYFGPGTRLLVL.

This clonotype was seen repeatedly, ten times or more. V gene TRBV15 combines with J gene TRBJ2-7; 7 bases agree with TRBD1. This CDR3 has 15 amino acids. The germline CDR1 and CDR2 sequences are LNHNV and YYDKDF (reference sequence). V gave up 2 bases and J gave up 3 bases; unmatched junction bases: 7. The DNA for the CDR3 is TGTGCCACCAGCAGACTGACAGGGAGCAGCTACGAGCAGTACTTC. Translating gives CATSRLTGSSYEQYF.

The chain has TRBV10-3 and TRBJ1-3; maybe TRBD1 (6 bases). Germline V gene lookup returns CDR1 ENHRY and CDR2 SYGVKD. Trimming cost V 10 bases and J 4 bases, with 14 bases left between them. The CDR3 contains 13 residues. This CDR3 is CASTHRVGNTIYF. The DNA of the CDR3 is TGTGCCAGCACCCACAGGGTCGGAAACACCATATATTTT.

This clonotype was seen ten or more times. The chain is built from TRBV29-1 and TRBJ1-1; D ambiguous. Germline V lookup: CDR1 SQVTM, CDR2 ANQGSEA. CDR3 length: 13 amino acids. With 3 bases removed from V and 6 bases from J, the gap between germline ends came to 14 bases. DNA for the CDR3: TGCAGCGTTGATATTGAGGAGTCAGCTGAAGCTTTCTTT. Amino acid sequence: CSVDIEESAEAFF.

This clonotype was counted ten times or more. The chain has TRBV2 and TRBJ1-2; possible D gene TRBD1, 5 bases. CDR3 size: 12 residues. Germline assignment: CDR1 SNHLY and CDR2 FYNNEI. V gave up 7 bases and J gave up 2 bases, with 8 bases separating them. CDR3 loop: CASKRQNYGYTF. CDR3 sequence (DNA): TGTGCCAGCAAAAGACAGAACTATGGCTACACCTTC.

Remarks on this clonotype: Germline and junction disagree at one end, which may indicate a read error. J is TRBJ2-5 and V is TRBV7-2; the D gene is possibly TRBD2 (5 bases). The CDR3 consists of 15 residues. Germline V gene sequence: CDR1 SGHTA, CDR2 FQGNSA. The CDR3 protein is CASSQDGSGKETQYF. The CDR3 bases are TGCGCCAGCAGCCAAGATGGATCCGGGAAGGAGACCCAGTACTTC.

This chain joins TRBV2 and TRBJ1-1; D unclear. The CDR3 consists of 13 residues. V shed 6 bases and J shed 4 bases, with 12 bases lying between them. The V gene's germline CDR1 is SNHLY and CDR2 FYNNEI. As DNA, the CDR3 is TGTGCCAGCAGCCAAGTTCCCAGCACTGAAGCTTTCTTT. This gives the protein CASSQVPSTEAFF.

J is TRBJ1-1 and V is TRBV7-9, with D tentatively TRBD1 (6 bases). Germline V gene data show CDR1 as SEHNR and CDR2 as FQNEAQ (reference sequence). V was shortened by 4 bases and J by 1 base, with 13 bases between the two germline ends. The CDR3 length is 15 residues. The CDR3 DNA reads TGTGCCAGCAGCTCCCAGGGGACACCGAACACTGAAGCTTTCTTT. It codes for CASSSQGTPNTEAFF. Looking up the rest from reference TRBV7-9 and TRBJ1-1 gives the full variable domain: DTGVSQNPRHKITKRGQNVTFRCDPISEHNRLYWYRQTLGQGPEFLTYFQNEAQLEKSRLLSDRFSAERPKGSFSTLEIQRTEQGDSAMYLCASSSQGTPNTEAFFGQGTRLTVV.